The subject of this entry is one TCR beta chain. Its antigen is unidentified. The data derive from a study of T cell responses to AZD1222 COVID-19 vaccine. Study-wide results and limits: Recipients of AZD1222 seropositive at baseline numbered only five or six. Mapped onto spike, vaccine-associated CD4 TCRs spanned it and were dominant at 160-218 and 743-854. Samples come after the peak T cell response, not at day 14.

The protocol was immunoSEQ multiplex PCR, while the TCRdb copy is restricted to in-frame clones and leaves out a portion. The table shows around 99,000 clones, with around 90% occurring only once. The clonotype originates from an adult in good health. Sequenced here: peripheral blood, sampled on day 0 of AZD1222 vaccination.

The CDR3 DNA is TGTGCCAGCAGTCAGGACCTTACCCGCCGCTATGGCTACACCTTC. Translation gives CASSQDLTRRYGYTF. The chain recombines TRBV6-5 with TRBJ1-2, with no clear D. The germline gives CDR1 MNHEY, CDR2 SVGAGI. Trimming took off 5 bases at V and 4 bases at J, with 17 bases between the two ends. This CDR3 spans 15 amino acids.